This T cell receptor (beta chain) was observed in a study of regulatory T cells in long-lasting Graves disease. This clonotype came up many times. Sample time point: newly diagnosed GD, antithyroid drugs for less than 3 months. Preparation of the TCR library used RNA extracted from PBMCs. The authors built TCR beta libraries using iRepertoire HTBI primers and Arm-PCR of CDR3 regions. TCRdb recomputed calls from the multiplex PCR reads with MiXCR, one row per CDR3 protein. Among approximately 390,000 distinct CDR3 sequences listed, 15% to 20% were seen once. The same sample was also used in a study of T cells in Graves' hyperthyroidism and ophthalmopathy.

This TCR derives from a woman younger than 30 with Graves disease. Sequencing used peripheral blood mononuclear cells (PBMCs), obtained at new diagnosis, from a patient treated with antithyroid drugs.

CDR3 sequence: CASSPVLAGGPNEQYF. CDR3 coding DNA: TGCGCCAGCAGCCCGGTCCTAGCGGGAGGGCCTAACGAGCAGTACTTC. The V call is TRBV5-1, the J call TRBJ2-7; TRBD2 aligns across 12 bases. CDR1 is SGHRS, CDR2 YFSETQ, per germline. This CDR3 comprises 16 residues. Germline trimming cut 4 bases from V and 5 bases from J; bases unmatched to any gene: 10.